Listed here is a single TCR beta chain. These data belong to a study of blood T cell repertoires in COVID-19. The protocol was immunoSEQ multiplex PCR, while the TCRdb copy is restricted to in-frame clones and leaves out a portion. The profile covers about 150,000 clones, with around 89% appearing a single time and 6.5% to 8% taken by the ten largest. Trimming at V came to 4 bases and at J to 0 bases, leaving 8 bases not matched to a gene. Germline assignment: CDR1 SNHLY and CDR2 FYNNEI. The CDR3 extends over 17 amino acids. This TCR was sampled from a woman in her forties or fifties who had recovered from COVID-19. Sample: PBMCs or T cells enriched from blood (not recorded which). The V gene is TRBV2, the J gene TRBJ2-1; 8 positions agree with TRBD2. The CDR3, as DNA: TGTGCCAGCAGTGCGTTCGGGGGGGCGAGCTCCTACAATGAGCAGTTCTTC. It codes for CASSAFGGASSYNEQFF.